Listed below are T cell receptor beta chains from one sample, sequenced in a study of T cells after yellow fever vaccination. TCRdb independently ran MiXCR on the 5' RACE reads; one entry per CDR3 protein. The table includes about 350,000 distinct CDR3 sequences, roughly 4% detected once. Sample: PBMCs, taken 5 days after the yellow fever booster vaccination. The receptors here all came from a man between 18 and 35 years old who received the YFV17D yellow fever vaccine. Both conserved end residues are part of each CDR3. Fields, in order: V gene, clone size, D gene, J gene, CDR3 DNA, CDR3 protein. D genes are given only for firm matches. Some rows have no size entry. The others give once, few or many, or a class for an expanded clone.

TRBV20-1	-	TRBD1	TRBJ2-7	TGCAGTGCCAACATGGACAGGGTATTTTACGAGCAGTACTTC	CSANMDRVFYEQYF
TRBV28	few	-	TRBJ1-6	TGTGCCAGCAGTCCAACGGACAGAGATAATTCACCCCTCCACTTT	CASSPTDRDNSPLHF
TRBV6-1	few	TRBD1	TRBJ1-5	TGTGCCAGCAGTGAAACGGGACAGGGGGCTCGTCAGCCCCAGCATTTT	CASSETGQGARQPQHF
TRBV7-3	few	-	TRBJ2-3	TGTGCCAGCAGCGAAGGCGTTTCCGCCACAGATACGCAGTATTTT	CASSEGVSATDTQYF
TRBV20-1	many	TRBD2	TRBJ2-3	TGCAGTGCTAGACGCCGGGGCGGGGGGCCCACAGATACGCAGTATTTT	CSARRRGGGPTDTQYF
TRBV7-9	few	-	TRBJ1-1	TGTGCCAGCAGCCCGGACGGAGCGAACACTGAAGCTTTCTTT	CASSPDGANTEAFF
TRBV5-4	few	TRBD1	TRBJ1-2	TGTGCCAGCTCTCCCGACGACTCCGACAGGGGGGGAGGGGATGGCTACACCTTC	CASSPDDSDRGGGDGYTF
TRBV5-1	many	TRBD1	TRBJ1-1	TGCGCCAGCAGCCCTGAGGGGGCGACTGAAGCTTTCTTT	CASSPEGATEAFF
TRBV7-2	-	TRBD2	TRBJ2-7	TGTGCCAGCAGCTTAGACGGGGGGTCCTACGAGCAGTACTTC	CASSLDGGSYEQYF
TRBV3-1	few	-	TRBJ2-7	TGTGCCAGCAGCCAAGGGGCCAGGGCCTACGAGCAGTACTTC	CASSQGARAYEQYF
TRBV11-2	few	TRBD2	TRBJ2-7	TGTGCCAGCAGCTCGCCGCGGCTGGCTAGCGGGGGGTACGAGCAGTACTTC	CASSSPRLASGGYEQYF
TRBV5-1	few	-	TRBJ2-7	TGCGCCAGCAGCTTGGGGGACGTTTCCTACGAGCAGTACTTC	CASSLGDVSYEQYF
TRBV3-1	many	-	TRBJ1-2	TGTGCCAGCAGCCCTGGACACTATGGCTACACCTTC	CASSPGHYGYTF
TRBV5-1	few	-	TRBJ2-5	TGCGCCAGCAGCTTGGGGACTATCCAAGAGACCCAGTACTTC	CASSLGTIQETQYF
TRBV5-1	-	-	TRBJ2-3	TGCGCCAGCAGCTCCAGGGGGCGGGGGGCCTCTCTGACAGATACGCAGTATTTT	CASSSRGRGASLTDTQYF
TRBV2	few	TRBD2	TRBJ2-7	TGTGCCAGCAGGGTCCCTCTGGCGGGGGGGAGCTACGAGCAGTACTTC	CASRVPLAGGSYEQYF
TRBV5-1	few	-	TRBJ1-2	TGCGCCAGCAGCTTTGAGGGGGCTAACTATGGCTACACCTTC	CASSFEGANYGYTF
TRBV13	few	TRBD1	TRBJ2-5	TGTGCCAGCAGCTCGACAGGGGTTCGAGAGACCCAGTACTTC	CASSSTGVRETQYF
TRBV7-2	many	-	TRBJ1-6	TGTGCCAGCAGCCTCAAACTGGGTCTTGGCGTAAATTCACCCCTCCACTTT	CASSLKLGLGVNSPLHF
TRBV5-1	many	-	TRBJ2-1	TGCGCCAGCAGCTTGGAACAGGTAGTGAATGAGCAGTTCTTC	CASSLEQVVNEQFF
TRBV10-3	many	-	TRBJ2-7	TGTGCCATCAGTAGGCCGTTGGAGGAGCAGTACTTC	CAISRPLEEQYF
TRBV20-1	few	-	TRBJ1-1	TGCAGTGCTAGAGATCATACGGGGGTGAACACTGAAGCTTTCTTT	CSARDHTGVNTEAFF
TRBV4-1	few	-	TRBJ1-3	TGCGCCAGCAGCCAAGATCAGGTCAGGGTGGCCGGAAACACCATATATTTT	CASSQDQVRVAGNTIYF
TRBV12-3/TRBV12-4	many	TRBD1	TRBJ2-2	TGTGCCAGCAGTATCGGACAGGAGATGGGGGAGCTGTTTTTT	CASSIGQEMGELFF
TRBV5-1	few	-	TRBJ2-2	TGCGCCAGCAGCTTACTAGGGTCTACGCCAACCGGGGAGCTGTTTTTT	CASSLLGSTPTGELFF
TRBV4-3	many	-	TRBJ1-1	TGCGCCAGCAGCCAAGATATTAAGCCAAACACTGAAGCTTTCTTT	CASSQDIKPNTEAFF
TRBV2	-	-	TRBJ2-2	TGTGCCAGCACGGAATTCGACGGGGAGCTGTTTTTT	CASTEFDGELFF
TRBV5-6	few	-	TRBJ2-1	TGTGCCAGCAGCAACACCAATGAGCAGTTCTTC	CASSNTNEQFF
TRBV5-1	-	TRBD1	TRBJ1-2	TGCGCCAGCAGCTTGGCCTCTGGCGCAGGGGGCCTTTATGGCTACACCTTC	CASSLASGAGGLYGYTF
TRBV4-1	many	TRBD1	TRBJ1-6	TGCGCCAGCAGCCAACAGGGGGGCAAGTCCTATAATTCACCCCTCCACTTT	CASSQQGGKSYNSPLHF
TRBV6-6	few	TRBD1	TRBJ2-2	TGTGCCAGTTCAGACAGGGTGGCCGGGGAGCTGTTTTTT	CASSDRVAGELFF
TRBV5-6	few	-	TRBJ1-6	TGTGCCAGCAGCTCTGCCGGGAGCTCCTATAATTCACCCCTCCACTTT	CASSSAGSSYNSPLHF
TRBV24-1	few	-	TRBJ2-2	TGTGCCACCAGTCCCGGGACCGGGGAGCTGTTTTTT	CATSPGTGELFF
TRBV7-9	few	-	TRBJ2-7	TGTGCCAGCAGCTTAACGACCCCCTGGGAGCAGTACTTC	CASSLTTPWEQYF
TRBV30	many	-	TRBJ2-7	TGTGCCTGTGGGGAGCACGAGCAGTACTTC	CACGEHEQYF
TRBV29-1	-	-	TRBJ2-5	TGCAGCGTTGATCTTGGGGTCCAAGAGACCCAGTACTTC	CSVDLGVQETQYF
TRBV20-1	many	-	TRBJ2-5	TGCAGTGCCGATAAGGGGCGCGAAGAGACCCAGTACTTC	CSADKGREETQYF
TRBV6-5	-	TRBD2	TRBJ2-7	TGTGCCAGCGCTGCCAGCGGGGGGCTACGGGAGCAGTACTTC	CASAASGGLREQYF
TRBV12-3/TRBV12-4	few	-	TRBJ1-5	TGTGCCAGCAGTTCCCCGGTTCAGCCCCAGCATTTT	CASSSPVQPQHF
TRBV7-2	many	-	TRBJ2-5	TGTGCCAGCAGCTTAACGGAGACCCAGTACTTC	CASSLTETQYF
TRBV19	many	-	TRBJ2-2	TGTGCCAGTAGATATAGGTTGGCGAGCACCGGGGAGCTGTTTTTT	CASRYRLASTGELFF
TRBV12-3/TRBV12-4	-	-	TRBJ1-2	TGTGCCAGCAGTCCTCCGGCAGAAGGGGGCTATGGCTACACCTTC	CASSPPAEGGYGYTF
TRBV5-1	many	-	TRBJ2-7	TGCGCCAGCAGCGTCAGGGGAACCTCCTACGAGCAGTACTTC	CASSVRGTSYEQYF
TRBV7-9	few	TRBD1	TRBJ1-1	TGTGCCAGCAGCTTAATTCCTACAGGGGGTACTGAAGCTTTCTTT	CASSLIPTGGTEAFF
TRBV5-6	few	-	TRBJ1-6	TGTGCCAGCAGCTCCAATCGTTCACCCCTCCACTTT	CASSSNRSPLHF
TRBV12-3/TRBV12-4	-	TRBD1	TRBJ2-1	TGTGCCAGCAGTCACGGGGACAGGGCCTACAATGAGCAGTTCTTC	CASSHGDRAYNEQFF
TRBV4-3	many	-	TRBJ1-1	TGCGCCAGCAGCCAAGGAGCGGGGATTGGGTACACTGAAGCTTTCTTT	CASSQGAGIGYTEAFF
TRBV30	many	-	TRBJ2-2	TGTGCCTGGAGCTCCTTCGCCGGGGAGCTGTTTTTT	CAWSSFAGELFF
TRBV6-6	many	-	TRBJ2-3	TGTGCCAGCAGTTACCAAAAGACAGCAACTCACACAGATACGCAGTATTTT	CASSYQKTATHTDTQYF
TRBV3-1	many	TRBD2	TRBJ2-1	TGTGCCAGCACCCGCTCAAGCGGGGGGGCCGTTGAGCAGTTCTTC	CASTRSSGGAVEQFF
TRBV25-1	many	-	TRBJ2-3	TGTGCCAGCGTGAGGGGAAGCACAGATACGCAGTATTTT	CASVRGSTDTQYF
TRBV15	few	-	TRBJ2-1	TGTGCCACCAGCAGAGGCCGGGACCGCGGCTACAATGAGCAGTTCTTC	CATSRGRDRGYNEQFF
TRBV4-2	-	-	TRBJ2-3	TGTGCCAGCAGCCAACCGGCCTCTAGCACAGATACGCAGTATTTT	CASSQPASSTDTQYF
TRBV25-1	many	-	TRBJ1-3	TGTGCCAGCAGTGAACAGGCCACTGGAAACACCATATATTTT	CASSEQATGNTIYF
TRBV3-1	few	-	TRBJ2-3	TGTGCCAGCAGCCTACGCGCACGAACAGATACGCAGTATTTT	CASSLRARTDTQYF
TRBV5-6	few	TRBD1	TRBJ2-5	TGTGCCAGCAGCTCTCTGACAGGGGTCGAGACCCAGTACTTC	CASSSLTGVETQYF
TRBV12-3/TRBV12-4	many	TRBD1	TRBJ1-6	TGTGCCAGCAGTGTAACAGGGGAATCACCCCTCCACTTT	CASSVTGESPLHF